Below are 2 T cell receptor beta chains sequenced from a single sample in a study of a mutant IDH1 vaccine in newly diagnosed glioma. This table comes from immunoSEQ multiplex PCR, and its TCRdb copy is limited to in-frame clones, with some not included. The sample includes around 50,000 clones, around nine tenths of them seen just once. Indicated time point: week 35, safety follow-up. The study gave 300 ug of mutant IDH1 20-mer peptide per vaccine dose, with topical imiquimod. No antigen is known for these receptors. The starting material was PBMCs, obtained from a glioma patient whose treatment included an IDH1 peptide vaccine. The receptor set was obtained from a woman aged 35 to 49 with glioma.

This chain connects TRBV19 to TRBJ2-2; 7 positions agree with TRBD1. V was clipped by 4 bases and J by 2 bases; unmatched bases: 4. This CDR3 is built from 15 residues. The germline gives CDR1 LNHDA, CDR2 SQIVND (reference sequence). CDR3 bases: TGTGCCAGTAGTACCGGGACAGCTAACACCGGGGAGCTGTTTTTT. This translates into CASSTGTANTGELFF.

A word on this clone: At one boundary the junction diverges from the germline segment, which might be a read error. The chain links TRBV7-7 to TRBJ2-7; TRBD2 matches at 7 bases. Germline V gene lookup returns CDR1 SSHAT and CDR2 FNYEAQ (reference sequence). The CDR3 consists of 15 residues. CDR3 residues: CASSLAPGGSYEQYF. The CDR3 bases are TGTGCTAGCAGCTTAGCGCCGGGAGGATCCTACGAGCAGTACTTC.